This record looks at one T cell receptor beta chain sequence and its context. These data originate in a study of control samples from healthy donors and cancer patients. Using immunoSEQ multiplex PCR, the repertoire was profiled, and TCRdb retains in-frame clones only, with some absent. The sample contains roughly 60,000 clones, 94% of which appear only once. The V gene's germline CDR1 is MNHNY and CDR2 SVGAGI (reference sequence). The V gene lost 2 bases and the J gene lost 4 bases, with 18 bases spanning the gap. The CDR3 consists of 16 residues. The TCR was taken from a man aged 30 to 39 in good health. The specimen sequenced was blood. The chain employs TRBV6-6 and TRBJ2-7; D call uncertain. The CDR3, as DNA: TGTGCCAGCAGTTACGGTTTCGGGCCTGGAGATTACGAGCAGTACTTC. It yields the protein CASSYGFGPGDYEQYF.